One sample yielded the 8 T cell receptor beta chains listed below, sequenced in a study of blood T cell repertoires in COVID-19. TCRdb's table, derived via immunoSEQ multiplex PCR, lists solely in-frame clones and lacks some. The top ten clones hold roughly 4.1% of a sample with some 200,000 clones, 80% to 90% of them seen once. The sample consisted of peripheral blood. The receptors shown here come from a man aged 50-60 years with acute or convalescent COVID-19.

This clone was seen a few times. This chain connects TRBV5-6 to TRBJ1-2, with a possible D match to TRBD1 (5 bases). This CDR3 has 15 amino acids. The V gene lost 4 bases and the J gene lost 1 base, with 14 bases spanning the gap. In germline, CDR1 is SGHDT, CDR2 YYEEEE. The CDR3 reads CASSRGLTDNYGYTF. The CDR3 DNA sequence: TGTGCCAGCAGCCGCGGATTGACAGATAACTATGGCTACACCTTC. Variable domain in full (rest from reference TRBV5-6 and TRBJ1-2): DAGVTQSPTHLIKTRGQQVTLRCSPKSGHDTVSWYQQALGQGPQFIFQYYEEEERQRGNFPDRFSGHQFPNYSSELNVNALLLGDSALYLCASSRGLTDNYGYTFGSGTRLTVV.

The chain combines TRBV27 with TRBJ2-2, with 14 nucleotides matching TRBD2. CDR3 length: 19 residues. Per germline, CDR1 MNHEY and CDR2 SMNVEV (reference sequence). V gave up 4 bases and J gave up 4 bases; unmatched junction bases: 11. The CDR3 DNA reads TGTGCCAGCAGTTCACGGACTAGCGGGGGGCCTACTCTCACCGGGGAGCTGTTTTTT. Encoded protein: CASSSRTSGGPTLTGELFF.

CDR3 sequence reads: CASSEQPGEKLFF. In DNA form, the CDR3 reads TGTGCCAGCAGTGAACAGCCGGGAGAAAAACTGTTTTTT. V and J are TRBV6-4 and TRBJ1-4; no clear D. The CDR3 is 13 residues long. The germline V gene has CDR1 MRHNA and CDR2 SNTAGT. Trimming took off 3 bases at V and 8 bases at J, with 10 bases between the two ends.

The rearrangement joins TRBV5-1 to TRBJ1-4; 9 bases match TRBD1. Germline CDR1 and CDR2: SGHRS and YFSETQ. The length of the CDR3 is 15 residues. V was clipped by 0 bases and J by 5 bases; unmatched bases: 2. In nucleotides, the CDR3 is TGCGCCAGCAGCTTGGGGGGACAGGGCAATGAAAAACTGTTTTTT. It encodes CASSLGGQGNEKLFF. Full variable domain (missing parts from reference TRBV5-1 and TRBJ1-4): KAGVTQTPRYLIKTRGQQVTLSCSPISGHRSVSWYQQTPGQGLQFLFEYFSETQRNKGNFPGRFSGRQFSNSRSEMNVSTLELGDSALYLCASSLGGQGNEKLFFGSGTQLSVL.

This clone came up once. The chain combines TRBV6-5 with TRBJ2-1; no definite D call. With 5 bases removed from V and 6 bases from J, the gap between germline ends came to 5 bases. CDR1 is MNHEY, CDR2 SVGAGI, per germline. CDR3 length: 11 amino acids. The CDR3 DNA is TGTGCCAGCAGTAGAGGCAATGAGCAGTTCTTC. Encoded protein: CASSRGNEQFF.

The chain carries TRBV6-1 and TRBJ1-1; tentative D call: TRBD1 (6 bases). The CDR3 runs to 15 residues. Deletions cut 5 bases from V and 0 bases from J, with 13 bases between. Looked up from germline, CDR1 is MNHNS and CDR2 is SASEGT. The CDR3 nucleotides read TGTGCCAGCAGTACCCCCGGACAGCTGAACACTGAAGCTTTCTTT. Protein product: CASSTPGQLNTEAFF.

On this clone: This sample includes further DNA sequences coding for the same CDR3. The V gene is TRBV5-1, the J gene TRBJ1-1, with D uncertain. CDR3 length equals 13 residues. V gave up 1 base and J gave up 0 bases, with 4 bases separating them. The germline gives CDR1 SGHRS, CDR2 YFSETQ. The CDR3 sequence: CASSLTVNTEAFF. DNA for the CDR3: TGCGCCAGCAGCTTGACAGTGAACACTGAAGCTTTCTTT.

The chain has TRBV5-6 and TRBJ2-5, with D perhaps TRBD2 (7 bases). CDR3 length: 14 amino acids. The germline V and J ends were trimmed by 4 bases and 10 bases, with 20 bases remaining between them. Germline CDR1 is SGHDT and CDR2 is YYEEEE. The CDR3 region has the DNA TGTGCCAGCAGCCCGGATCGGGGGGCCCGGGGCCAGTACTTC. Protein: CASSPDRGARGQYF.